The sequence of this T cell receptor beta chain was determined in a study of cytomegalovirus exposure and HLA in healthy donors. Both 60 Vbeta primers and 13 Jbeta primers went into the PCR. Sequenced by immunoSEQ multiplex PCR; TCRdb stores in-frame clones only, minus some. The sample lists roughly 150,000 clones, roughly 80% occurring once. The germline gives CDR1 MNHNS, CDR2 SASEGT. This CDR3 region has 15 residues. Trimming removed 5 bases at V and 3 bases at J, with 14 bases between. This sequence was found in a middle-aged woman in good health and CMV-seronegative. The sequencing input was PBMCs. The genes are TRBV6-1 and TRBJ2-1; D is possibly TRBD1 (6 bases). CDR3: CASSTPGQYYNEQFF. The CDR3 bases are TGTGCCAGCAGTACACCGGGACAATACTACAATGAGCAGTTCTTC.